Listed below are T cell receptor beta chains from one sample, sequenced in a study of blood T cell repertoires in COVID-19. Clones were sequenced by immunoSEQ multiplex PCR, and TCRdb holds only the in-frame ones, with some missing. The repertoire consists of approximately 97,000 clones, with less than 85% occurring once and the leading ten covering about 38%. Sequenced sample: peripheral blood. The receptors were gathered from a man older than 75 with acute or convalescent COVID-19. Both conserved end residues are part of each CDR3. A D gene is named only where the DNA matches it firmly. Size is stated for part of the rows, as once, few or many counts, or as a class when the clone is expanded.

>TRBJ2-7|TRBV30|few|.
TGTGCCTGGAGTGTACTCGGCGGTTCCTACGAGCAGTACTTC
CAWSVLGGSYEQYF
>TRBJ2-7|TRBV10-3|.|TRBD2
TGTGCCATCACTCCCGGGCCCAGCGGGAGGGTCCACGAGCAGTACTTC
CAITPGPSGRVHEQYF
>TRBJ2-7|TRBV19|.|TRBD1
TGTGCCAGAGGGGACAGGGAAAACTACGAGCAGTACTTC
CARGDRENYEQYF
>TRBJ2-7|TRBV5-1|.|.
TGCGCCAGCAGCGCTTTGCCCAGCGGGTCGACCTACGAGCAGTACTTC
CASSALPSGSTYEQYF
>TRBJ2-3|TRBV29-1|once|.
TGCAGCCTGAAGGCGGGGCGAGGCACAGATACGCAGTATTTT
CSLKAGRGTDTQYF
>TRBJ2-3|TRBV7-9|.|.
TGTGCCAGCAGCCAGGGGACAGATACGCAGTATTTT
CASSQGTDTQYF
>TRBJ2-2|TRBV7-3|.|TRBD2
TGTGCCAGCAGCACCCTCGGGGGGACTACCGGGGAGCTGTTTTTT
CASSTLGGTTGELFF
>TRBJ1-5|TRBV30|.|.
TGTGCCTGGAGCCCCGGCGGCGGGGGGCCCCAGCATTTT
CAWSPGGGGPQHF
>TRBJ1-2|TRBV24-1|few|.
TGTGCCACCAGTGATCAGGGGTACTATGGCTACACCTTC
CATSDQGYYGYTF
>TRBJ1-5|TRBV16|.|.
TGTGCCAGCAGCCTACCTACAGGGCTTCAGCCCCAGCATTTT
CASSLPTGLQPQHF
>TRBJ2-4|TRBV2|.|TRBD2
TGTGCCAGCAGTGAAGCCGGGCGGGGGGGGAAAAACATTCAGTACTTC
CASSEAGRGGKNIQYF
>TRBJ2-2|TRBV18|.|TRBD1
TGTGCCAGCTCACCCTCAGGGGGCAGGAACACCGGGGAGCTGTTTTTT
CASSPSGGRNTGELFF
>TRBJ1-3|TRBV11-3|.|.
TGTGCCAGCAGCCCCGGGACATCTTCTGGAAACACCATATATTTT
CASSPGTSSGNTIYF
>TRBJ1-6|TRBV15|.|TRBD1
TGTGCCACCAACGGAGCTCGACAGGGCTGGGGTTCACCCCTCCACTTT
CATNGARQGWGSPLHF
>TRBJ2-7|TRBV15|.|.
TGTGCCACCAGCAGAGCGGGTAGCTCCTACGAGCAGTACTTC
CATSRAGSSYEQYF
>TRBJ2-7|TRBV19|.|.
TGTGCCAGTAGTATTTCAGGTTACGAGCAGTACTTC
CASSISGYEQYF
>TRBJ1-5|TRBV27|.|.
TGTGCCAGCAGTCCCGATACAGGGTTTAGGGAGCCCCAGCATTTT
CASSPDTGFREPQHF
>TRBJ2-2|TRBV7-9|.|TRBD2
TGTGCCAGCAGCAGCGGGAGCGCCGGGGAGCTGTTTTTT
CASSSGSAGELFF
>TRBJ1-5|TRBV4-1|.|TRBD1
TGCGCCAGCAGCCAATCGCCGGGACAGCCAAATCAGCCCCAGCATTTT
CASSQSPGQPNQPQHF
>TRBJ1-6|TRBV27|.|.
TGTGCCAGCAGTTTAAGAGTCCAGGGCTTCCCCTATAATTCACCCCTCCACTTT
CASSLRVQGFPYNSPLHF
>TRBJ2-1|TRBV4-1|.|TRBD2
TGCGCCAGCAGCCAAGAAATGGCGGGAGGCTACAATGAGCAGTTCTTC
CASSQEMAGGYNEQFF
>TRBJ2-7|TRBV6-6|.|.
TGTGCCAGCAGTTACTCTTCCGGGTACTCCTACGAGCAGTACTTC
CASSYSSGYSYEQYF
>TRBJ1-1|TRBV18|few|TRBD1
TGTGCCAGCTCACCAATCGGGGGAGTGACAGGGGAGACTGAAGCTTTCTTT
CASSPIGGVTGETEAFF
>TRBJ2-3|TRBV10-1|once|TRBD2
TGCGCCAGCAGTGAGTCGATGGTAGCGGGCCAAAGGGATACGCAGTATTTT
CASSESMVAGQRDTQYF
>TRBJ1-1|TRBV27|few|TRBD1
TGTGCCAGCAGTTTACTGACAGGGGGGGGGACTGAAGCTTTCTTT
CASSLLTGGGTEAFF
>TRBJ1-3|TRBV28|.|.
TGTGCCAGCAAGCGCGGGGGTTCGGGAAACACCATATATTTT
CASKRGGSGNTIYF
>TRBJ2-2|TRBV5-1|.|.
TGCGCCAGCAGCTTGGTAGCTGACAGGGAGGCCGGGGAGCTGTTTTTT
CASSLVADREAGELFF
>TRBJ2-5|TRBV5-1|.|.
TGCGCCAGCAGCTTGGTGGGAGGAGAGACCCAGTACTTC
CASSLVGGETQYF
>TRBJ2-1|TRBV28|.|TRBD1
TGTGCCAGCAGTAACTCGGGACAGACAATTTACAATGAGCAGTTCTTC
CASSNSGQTIYNEQFF
>TRBJ1-2|TRBV5-3|.|TRBD1
TGTGCCAGAAGCCGAGACAGGGGGACGGGCTATGGCTACACCTTC
CARSRDRGTGYGYTF
>TRBJ1-6|TRBV6-5|.|.
TGTGCCAGCAGCTGGACAGCCGATAATTCACCCCTCCACTTT
CASSWTADNSPLHF
>TRBJ2-5|TRBV19|.|TRBD2
TGTGCCAGTAGTAAAGAGAGCCGGACTAGCGGGGCGACCCAAGAGACCCAGTACTTC
CASSKESRTSGATQETQYF
>TRBJ2-3|TRBV7-2|.|.
TGTGCCAGCAACCAGTGGACAGATACGCAGTATTTT
CASNQWTDTQYF
>TRBJ2-1|TRBV7-2|.|.
TGTGCCAGCAGCTTAGAGTCGGACAATGAGCAGTTCTTC
CASSLESDNEQFF
>TRBJ2-1|TRBV11-3|.|.
TGTGCCAGCAGCTTGGGAGCGGGTATTCACAATGAGCAGTTCTTC
CASSLGAGIHNEQFF
>TRBJ1-1|TRBV6-2/TRBV6-3|.|TRBD1
TGTGCCAGCAGTCTCGGACAGGGCAACACTGAAGCTTTCTTT
CASSLGQGNTEAFF
>TRBJ1-2|TRBV28|.|TRBD1
TGTGCCATCCTGGGGGTCCAAGGGGGCATCGATGGCTACACCTTC
CAILGVQGGIDGYTF
>TRBJ1-1|TRBV7-2|.|.
TGTGCCAGCAGCTTAAAGACAGGAGACACTGAAGCTTTCTTT
CASSLKTGDTEAFF
>TRBJ2-5|TRBV7-3|.|TRBD2
TGTGCCAGCAGCTCTAGCCCCGGGACTAGCGGGCTTCAAGAGACCCAGTACTTC
CASSSSPGTSGLQETQYF
>TRBJ2-7|TRBV4-1|.|.
TGCGCCAGCAGCCAGTCCGACGGGGACTACGAGCAGTACTTC
CASSQSDGDYEQYF
>TRBJ2-7|TRBV28|.|TRBD1
TGTGCCAGCAGGGGAGACAGGGCCCACGAGCAGTACTTC
CASRGDRAHEQYF